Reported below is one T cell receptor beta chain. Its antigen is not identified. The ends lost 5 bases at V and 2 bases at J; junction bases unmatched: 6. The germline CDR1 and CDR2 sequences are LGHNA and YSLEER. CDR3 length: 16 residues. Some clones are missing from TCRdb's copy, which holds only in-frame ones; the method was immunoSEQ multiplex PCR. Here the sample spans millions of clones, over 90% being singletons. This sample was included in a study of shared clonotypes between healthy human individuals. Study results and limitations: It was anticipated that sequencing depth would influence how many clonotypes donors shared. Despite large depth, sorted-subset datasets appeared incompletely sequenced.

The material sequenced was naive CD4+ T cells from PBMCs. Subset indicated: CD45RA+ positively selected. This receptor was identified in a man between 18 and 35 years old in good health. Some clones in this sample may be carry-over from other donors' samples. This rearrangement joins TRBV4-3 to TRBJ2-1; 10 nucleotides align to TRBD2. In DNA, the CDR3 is TGCGCCAGCAGCTACCTCCTAGCGGGGGCCTACAATGAGCAGTTCTTC. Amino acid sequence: CASSYLLAGAYNEQFF.